This T cell receptor beta chain was sequenced in a study of blood T cells in healthy people across ages. The total RNA that was extracted per sample amounted to at least 5.5 micrograms. This clonotype has only a few counts. Using a J-beta primer mix together with a sample-barcoded 5' primer, a second PCR was run for roughly 7 to 12 cycles. TCRdb re-called the 5' RACE reads with MiXCR, one entry per CDR3 protein. The top ten hold about 12% of the sample, which has about a million distinct CDR3 sequences, 30% to 40% seen once. This CDR3 has 13 amino acids. Between the trimmed V and J ends, which lost 4 bases and 10 bases, there was a span of 14 bases. Germline CDR1 MNHEY, CDR2 SVGEGT.

The clonotype originates from a man younger than 35 in good health. Sequencing was carried out using blood. The chain joins TRBV6-2 or TRBV6-3 to TRBJ2-1, with D tentatively TRBD1 (6 bases). For the CDR3, the DNA is TGTGCCAGCAGTTTCATAGGACAGAACGAGCAGTTCTTC. It encodes CASSFIGQNEQFF.